The TCR beta chain under discussion was sequenced for a study of T-cell reconstitution after alpha-beta-depleted transplantation in children (TCRdb year 2016). Looking at the study overall: Using TCR repertoire profiling, the study quantitatively followed how T-cell immune reconstitution unfolded in children after TCRalphabeta/CD19-depleted allogeneic hematopoietic cell transplantation.

This clonotype was recorded many times. The antigen it recognizes is unknown. No base qualities exist here, and no much larger clone lies one base off it. Libraries were made using PCR. The sequencer was an Illumina HiSeq 2500. To normalize quantification of the TCRbeta repertoire, the TCR libraries were built with molecular barcoding that relied on unique molecular identifiers. TCRdb passed the public sequencing reads through fastp at Q25 and MiXCR, retaining productive beta sequences. Merged by CDR3 protein, the rows form single entries marked with the most common genes and DNA. This sample has 200,000 to 300,000 distinct CDR3 sequences in its table, and approximately 12% of those were observed once. Over 2.5% of the sample belongs to the ten largest clones. V is cut by 1 base and J by 7 bases, and the space between the germline ends is 12 bases. Counted from cysteine to phenylalanine, this CDR3 has 14 amino acids. Only the CDR3 DNA stays, 42 bases, in frame from base 1. CDR1 and CDR2 are drawn from the germline V gene (reference sequence): SGHKS, YYEKEE.

Source: PBMCs from the stem cell graft donor, taken from the stem cell graft. The chain is encoded by TRBV5-5 joined to TRBJ2-1, with the identity of the D gene unclear. This receptor was identified in a human donor who donated a stem cell graft to a child with acute lymphoblastic leukemia. CDR3 sequence: CASSLNSNKNEQFF. The nucleotide sequence reads as follows: TGTGCCAGCAGCTTGAACTCGAACAAAAATGAGCAGTTCTTC. The variable domain in full, with residues beyond the CDR3 obtained from the reference TRBV5-5 and TRBJ2-1 genes, is DAGVTQSPTHLIKTRGQQVTLRCSPISGHKSVSWYQQVLGQGPQFIFQYYEKEERGRGNFPDRFSARQFPNYSSELNVNALLLGDSALYLCASSLNSNKNEQFFGPGTRLTVL.